These T cell receptor beta chains were read from a single sample in a study of T-cell memory formation after mild COVID-19. TCRdb re-called the 5' RACE reads with MiXCR, one entry per CDR3 protein. The sample shows over 350,000 distinct CDR3 sequences, 15% to 20% of them seen only once. Material: PBMCs or a T cell subset sorted from them (not recorded which). Receptors originate from a man aged 18 to 30 who had mild COVID-19 (a few samples of this study predate the infection). Cell type and time point are not known. Both conserved end residues are part of each CDR3. The D gene is left open where the match is weak. Clone sizes are given selectively: once, few, many, or a class where the clone is expanded.

clone_size	d_call	j_call	v_call	cdr3_nt	cdr3_aa
many	TRBD1	TRBJ2-1	TRBV7-3	TGTGCCAGCACCCGGGGACAGGGGGCGGGTAATGAGCAGTTCTTC	CASTRGQGAGNEQFF
once	NA	TRBJ1-3	TRBV10-2	TGCGCCAGCAGTGAATGGGTCCCGGGCGGCCCTGGAAACACCATATATTTT	CASSEWVPGGPGNTIYF
many	NA	TRBJ2-7	TRBV5-4	TGTGCCAGCAGCAAATCCTACGAGCAGTACTTC	CASSKSYEQYF
few	NA	TRBJ2-2	TRBV5-1	TGCGCCAGCAGCCAGGATGTCGGGGAGCTGTTTTTT	CASSQDVGELFF
few	TRBD1	TRBJ1-3	TRBV20-1	TGCAGTGCCTCCAGGACAGGGTCTTTCTCTGGAAACACCATATATTTT	CSASRTGSFSGNTIYF
NA	NA	TRBJ2-5	TRBV18	TGTGCCAGCTCACCGAACAGTGGCCAAGAGACCCAGTACTTC	CASSPNSGQETQYF
NA	TRBD1	TRBJ2-5	TRBV5-1	TGCGCCAGCAGCTTGGAGGGACAGGTCTGGGAGACCCAGTACTTC	CASSLEGQVWETQYF
NA	NA	TRBJ2-3	TRBV7-6	TGTGCCAGCAGCTTAGGGACGTCGGGTTCGCCGGCAGATACGCAGTATTTT	CASSLGTSGSPADTQYF
few	TRBD1	TRBJ2-2	TRBV6-2/TRBV6-3	TGTGCCAGCAGCGCCGACAGGGCCCCGACCACCGGGGAGCTGTTTTTT	CASSADRAPTTGELFF
few	NA	TRBJ1-1	TRBV20-1	TGCAGTGCTAGACCAGGGGCCAGGGCGACTGAAGCTTTCTTT	CSARPGARATEAFF
few	NA	TRBJ2-5	TRBV6-5	TGTGCCAGCAGTAGCTTGGTGAAGCCTCAGGAGACCCAGTACTTC	CASSSLVKPQETQYF
few	TRBD2	TRBJ2-3	TRBV7-2	TGTGCCAGCAGCACCCCGGGGGGGCCAGATACGCAGTATTTT	CASSTPGGPDTQYF
NA	NA	TRBJ2-5	TRBV5-4	TGTGCCAGCAGCTGGGGGGACTCCCCCTTTTTGGAGACCCAGTACTTC	CASSWGDSPFLETQYF
few	NA	TRBJ2-7	TRBV15	TGTGCCACCAGTACGTCTATGGGGGCGGACGAGCAGTACTTC	CATSTSMGADEQYF
few	TRBD1	TRBJ2-2	TRBV7-6	TGTGCCAGCAGCTCGATGACAGGGGAAGGCGGGGAGCTGTTTTTT	CASSSMTGEGGELFF
many	NA	TRBJ2-3	TRBV5-1	TGCGCCAGCAGCTTCCCGGGGGACGATACGCAGTATTTT	CASSFPGDDTQYF